This entry is about one T cell receptor beta chain. The antigen is unknown. This specimen comes from a study of vaccination and CD4 T cells after COVID-19. V was shortened by 3 bases and J by 0 bases, with 11 bases between the two germline ends. This CDR3 comprises 15 residues. The Oncomine TCR Beta short-read assay generated sequence data from the DNA of cultured CD4+ T cells. One entry per CDR3 protein results from TCRdb running MiXCR on the PCR reads. Found here are 3,000 to 4,000 distinct CDR3 sequences, approximately 18% of them singletons; the top ten hold 25% to 30%. Treatment meaning: approximately nine-day PBMC culture with coronavirus spike peptide pools or control peptides (ViraFEST assay). With peptide pools, ViraFEST first expanded antigen-specific T cells and afterwards sequenced their TCRs.

This receptor was taken from a human donor who had recovered from COVID-19. Specimen: CD4+ T cells from blood, cultured in vitro. The chain combines TRBV12-3 or TRBV12-4 with TRBJ1-1, with D possibly matching TRBD1 (6 bases). For the CDR3, the DNA is TGTGCCAGCAGTTTTAGGGGGGGAATGAACACTGAAGCTTTCTTT. Its protein product is CASSFRGGMNTEAFF.